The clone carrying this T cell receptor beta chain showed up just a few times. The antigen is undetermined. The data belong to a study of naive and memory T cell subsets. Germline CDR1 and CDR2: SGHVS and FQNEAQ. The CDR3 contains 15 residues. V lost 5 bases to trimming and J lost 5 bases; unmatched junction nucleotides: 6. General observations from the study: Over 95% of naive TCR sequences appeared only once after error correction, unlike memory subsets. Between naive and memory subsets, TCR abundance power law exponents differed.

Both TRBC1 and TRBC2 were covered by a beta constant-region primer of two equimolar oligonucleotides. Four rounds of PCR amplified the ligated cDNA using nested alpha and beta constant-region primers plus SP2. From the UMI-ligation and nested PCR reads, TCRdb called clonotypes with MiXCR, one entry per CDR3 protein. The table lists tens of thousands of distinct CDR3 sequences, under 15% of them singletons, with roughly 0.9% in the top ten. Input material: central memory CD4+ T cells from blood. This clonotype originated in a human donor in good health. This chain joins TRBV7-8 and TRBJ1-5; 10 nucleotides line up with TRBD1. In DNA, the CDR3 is TGTGCCAGCAGCCGTGGGACAGGGGCACATCAGCCCCAGCATTTT. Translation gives CASSRGTGAHQPQHF.